This TCR beta chain was observed in a study of blood T cell repertoires in COVID-19. In the authors' workflow: Researchers report that nucleated cell counts were estimated from reference gene primer amplification. Here immunoSEQ multiplex PCR was the method, and the copy in TCRdb shows in-frame clones only, minus some. That table gives V, J and clone size, and the DNA gave D and trimming. The table records fewer than 250,000 clones, around 92% of them present only once. The CDR3 is made up of 14 amino acids. Germline V gene data show CDR1 as SGHTS and CDR2 as YDEGEE. The germline V and J ends were trimmed by 4 bases and 1 base, with 11 bases remaining between them. Only one count was recorded for this clone. Enrollees, roughly 18 to 90 years old, lived in 24 US areas. Donors of Cohort 3 who recovered were those that had two negative PCRs, clearance, or symptom resolution.

The sample comprised PBMCs or T cells enriched from blood (not recorded which). This sequence joins TRBV5-8 and TRBJ1-2, with a tentative D call TRBD1 (5 bases). This TCR was sampled from a woman under 30 who had recovered from COVID-19. The CDR3: CASSPTEFNYGYTF. The CDR3 DNA reads TGTGCCAGCAGCCCGACAGAGTTTAACTATGGCTACACCTTC. The whole variable domain, filled in from reference TRBV5-8 and TRBJ1-2, reads EAGVTQSPTHLIKTRGQQATLRCSPISGHTSVYWYQQALGLGLQFLLWYDEGEERNRGNFPPRFSGRQFPNYSSELNVNALELEDSALYLCASSPTEFNYGYTFGSGTRLTVV.